This T cell receptor (beta chain) came from a study of blood T cells in healthy people across ages. Study-level findings and limits: Older age coincided with a roughly linear decline in TCR beta diversity per million T cells.

With a J-beta primer mix and a sample-barcoded 5' primer, a second PCR ran roughly 7 to 11 cycles. A 12-random-nucleotide template-switch adaptor tagged each cDNA molecule. TCRdb independently ran MiXCR on the 5' RACE reads; one entry per CDR3 protein. The table shows some 1.5 million distinct CDR3 sequences, with 35% to 45% occurring only once. The CDR3 consists of 15 residues. Looked up from germline, CDR1 is DFQATT and CDR2 is SNEGSKA (reference sequence). Trimming took off 1 base at V and 4 bases at J, with 16 bases between the two ends. Isolation yielded PBMCs, at least 7 million per sample, in every case. Total RNA, at least 5.5 micrograms per sample, was extracted from PBMCs. In regard to this clonotype: The antigen remains unidentified.

The specimen was blood. This sequence joins TRBV20-1 and TRBJ1-2; perhaps TRBD1 as D (6 bases). The sequence derives from a woman aged 18-29 years in good health. The CDR3 nucleotides read TGCAGTGCTAGAGTGGGGCAGGGGAAAGGCTATGGCTACACCTTC. Protein sequence: CSARVGQGKGYGYTF.